This T cell receptor beta chain was profiled in a study of blood T cell repertoires in COVID-19. At the level of the study: Sites in the United States, Italy and Spain provided acute and convalescent COVID-19 samples.

In the original workflow: Estimated nucleated cell counts came from reference gene primer amplification. Data came from immunoSEQ multiplex PCR; TCRdb stores just in-frame clones and leaves some out. Clone size and V and J calls were adopted from that table, with D and trimming inferred from the DNA. Found here are some 420,000 clones, roughly nine tenths of them singletons; the top ten hold 0.9% to 1.2%. Participants had their cohort set by participant-reported clinical history. Recovery among Cohort 3 donors was established by two negative PCRs, clearance, or symptom resolution. Sequenced: PBMCs or T cells enriched from blood (not recorded which). The receptor's source is a young man who had recovered from COVID-19.

The CDR3 DNA reads as TGTGCCAGCAGACCCATACGGGTCAGAGGAACCGGGGAGCTGTTTTTT. As protein: CASRPIRVRGTGELFF. This chain uses TRBV11-2 with TRBJ2-2; no clear D gene. The CDR3 is made up of 16 amino acids. Germline CDR1 and CDR2: SGHAT and FQNNGV. The V end was cut by 6 bases, the J end by 5 bases, with 19 bases between.